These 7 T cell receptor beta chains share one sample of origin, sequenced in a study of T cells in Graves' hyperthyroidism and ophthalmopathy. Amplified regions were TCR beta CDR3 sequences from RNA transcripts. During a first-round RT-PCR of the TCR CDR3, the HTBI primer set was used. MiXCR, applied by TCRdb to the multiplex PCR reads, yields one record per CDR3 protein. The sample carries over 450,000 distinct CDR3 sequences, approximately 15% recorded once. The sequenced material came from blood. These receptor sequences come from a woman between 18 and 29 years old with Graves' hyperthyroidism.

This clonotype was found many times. The CDR3: CASSFNYNEQFF. The CDR3 coding sequence is TGTGCCAGCAGCTTCAATTACAATGAGCAGTTCTTC. The gene calls are TRBV11-3 and TRBJ2-1; D not certain. The V and J ends lost 3 bases and 4 bases respectively, with 4 bases between them. The length of the CDR3 is 12 residues. Germline V gene data show CDR1 as SGHNT and CDR2 as YENEEA.

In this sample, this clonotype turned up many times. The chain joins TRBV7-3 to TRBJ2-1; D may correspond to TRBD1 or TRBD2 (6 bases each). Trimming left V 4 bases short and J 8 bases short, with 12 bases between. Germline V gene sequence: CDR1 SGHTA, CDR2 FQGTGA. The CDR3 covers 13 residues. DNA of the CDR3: TGTGCCAGCAGCTCCCCAGGGGAGGATGAGCAGTTCTTC. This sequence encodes CASSSPGEDEQFF.

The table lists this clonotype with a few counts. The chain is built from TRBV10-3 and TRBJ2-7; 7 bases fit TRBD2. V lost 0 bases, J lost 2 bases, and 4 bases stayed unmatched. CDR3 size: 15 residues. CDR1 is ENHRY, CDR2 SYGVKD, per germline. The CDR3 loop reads CAISESVGLTYEQYF. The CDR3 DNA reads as TGTGCCATCAGTGAGTCAGTGGGACTAACCTACGAGCAGTACTTC.

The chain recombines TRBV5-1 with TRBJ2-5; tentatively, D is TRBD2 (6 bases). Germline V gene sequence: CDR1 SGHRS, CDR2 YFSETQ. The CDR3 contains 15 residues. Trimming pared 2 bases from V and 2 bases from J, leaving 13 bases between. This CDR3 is CASSFGLRRQETQYF. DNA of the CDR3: TGCGCCAGCAGCTTCGGACTACGACGGCAAGAGACCCAGTACTTC.

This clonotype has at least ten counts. This CDR3 is CASMVDLAPAGGYTF. In nucleotides, the CDR3 is TGTGCCAGCATGGTGGACTTAGCACCTGCGGGAGGCTACACCTTC. This chain joins TRBV7-2 and TRBJ1-2; D uncertain. The germline V and J ends were trimmed by 7 bases and 8 bases, with 23 bases remaining between them. CDR3 size: 15 residues. The germline gives CDR1 SGHTA, CDR2 FQGNSA.

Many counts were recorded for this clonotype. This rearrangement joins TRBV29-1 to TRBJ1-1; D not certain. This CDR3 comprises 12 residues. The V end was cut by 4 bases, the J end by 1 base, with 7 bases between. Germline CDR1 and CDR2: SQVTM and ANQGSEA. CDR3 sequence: CSVVIANTEAFF. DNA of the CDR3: TGCAGCGTTGTGATAGCGAACACTGAAGCTTTCTTT.

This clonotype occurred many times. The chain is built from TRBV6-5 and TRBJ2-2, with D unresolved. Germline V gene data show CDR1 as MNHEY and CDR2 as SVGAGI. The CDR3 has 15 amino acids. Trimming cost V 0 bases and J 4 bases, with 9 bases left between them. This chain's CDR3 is CASSYSRLLTGELFF. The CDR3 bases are TGTGCCAGCAGTTACTCAAGGCTTCTCACCGGGGAGCTGTTTTTT.